Listed here is a single T cell receptor beta chain. Its antigen is currently not known. A much larger clone sits a single nucleotide away, making a read error possible. Ophthalmopathy patients had moderately to severely active disease, with a Clinical Activity Score of 3 or more, a NOSPECS grade of 4 or more, and a disease duration of less than 3 months. Patients with uncontrolled infections, other autoimmune diseases, pregnancy or lactation were excluded. Diagnoses were based on clinical symptoms, serum thyroxine and TRAb, thyroid ultrasound and orbital computed tomography. Ficoll-Paque density gradient centrifugation was used to isolate PBMCs from about 10 ml of fresh peripheral blood. Trizol reagent was used to extract total RNA, and RNA quality was then checked on an Agilent 2100 Bioanalyzer. This record comes from a study of T cells in Graves' hyperthyroidism and ophthalmopathy (dated by TCRdb to about 2019). The study in broad terms: Peripheral blood was collected at initial diagnosis, before any treatment. To identify distinguishing TCR V-J signatures, a discovery cohort of around 100 patients was used, comprising 43 with Graves' ophthalmopathy and around 60 with stable Graves' hyperthyroidism. An independent validation cohort of 18 to 20 hyperthyroidism patients and some 15 patients who later progressed to ophthalmopathy tested prospective prediction of ophthalmopathy. The 75 to 100 discovery patients were randomly split 7:3 into training and test sets. In addition, the study compared T-cell repertoires in thyroid tissue and in blood from six Graves' hyperthyroidism patients. After blood sampling, hyperthyroidism patients were treated with methimazole at a starting dose of 30 mg daily, and ophthalmopathy patients were treated with high-dose intravenous methylprednisolone. The paper reports TCR Vbeta CDR3 sequencing of 130 to 150 peripheral blood samples: around 45 ophthalmopathy, 70 to 85 hyperthyroidism and around 17 progressor patients. Overall results and qualifications from the work: In validation, the model predicted progression to ophthalmopathy with 60% to 71% sensitivity and around 72% specificity, a median of around 6.6 months before onset. Most expanded thyroid clonotypes (frequency above 0.001) were also detected in blood, a finding suggesting that blood repertoires may reflect thyroid immune responses. In cross-validation, a model built on a 13 V-J signature told ophthalmopathy apart from stable hyperthyroidism with approximately 90% sensitivity and about 81% specificity, and in testing the same model reached 80%/75%. Sample size was not statistically predetermined, and blinding of investigators to group allocation was not performed.

TCR beta CDR3 regions were amplified from RNA transcripts. A first-round RT-PCR of the TCR CDR3 used the HTBI primer set with the Qiagen OneStep RT-PCR kit. The libraries were constructed in a second round of multiplex PCR and then size-selected and purified. Sequencing of the libraries was done on an Illumina HiSeq2000 using paired-end 100 bp reads. Per the authors' processing: SOAPnuke was used to process the raw data, throwing out any read that contained adapters or uncalled bases, had a mean Phred below 15, or lacked an exact constant-primer or identifier match. COPE v1.2.5 was used to merge high-quality paired reads, and clonotypes were defined as unique nucleotide sequences. MiTCR v1.1 was used to align clonotypes to the IMGT TRBV, TRBD and TRBJ reference segments. The analysis was restricted to V-J combinations with a frequency above 0.0001, which together covered about 99% of the repertoires. The TCS score was defined as F50 (clonal expansion) divided by E x V (chaos), with BLOSUM62-based TCRdist calculated between CDR3 peptides within each V-J. Welch's t-statistics and random forest reduced several hundred V-J features to some 14, which were used in a naive Bayes classifier (R e1071). TCRdb reran the public reads through fastp at Q25 and MiXCR, keeping productive beta chains. One record per CDR3 amino acid sequence lists the most common genes and DNA. The V and J calls, along with clone size, are taken from TCRdb and not from the paper's own processing. The table for this sample lists about 500,000 distinct CDR3 sequences; under 20% of them were counted only once. 17% of the sample is taken by the ten largest.

The CDR3 contains 16 residues, cysteine and phenylalanine counted. Just the 48-base CDR3 DNA is kept, in frame starting at base 1. For CDR1 and CDR2, the germline V gene (reference sequence) lists SEHNR and FQNEAQ. Sample: blood. This receptor chain uses TRBV7-9 and TRBJ2-5, and TRBD2 aligns with 7 junction nucleotides. The TCR originated in a woman under 30 with Graves' ophthalmopathy. The sequence in DNA is TGTGCCGGCAGCAATCTTCCGGGACTACCTCAAGAGACCCAGTACTTC. This codes for CAGSNLPGLPQETQYF.